The 9 T cell receptor beta chains below were found in one sample sequenced in a study of cytomegalovirus exposure and HLA in healthy donors. The PCR contained 60 Vbeta and 13 Jbeta primers. Only in-frame clones appear in the TCRdb table, and some are missing; sequencing was by immunoSEQ multiplex PCR. Among some 200,000 clones listed, around three quarters were seen once. Sequenced input: PBMCs. The source of these receptors is a woman under 40 in good health and CMV-seropositive.

This clone is a singleton in its sample. The chain joins TRBV19 to TRBJ1-5, with D perhaps matching TRBD1 (6 bases). The V gene lost 1 base and the J gene lost 7 bases, with 11 bases spanning the gap. CDR1 is LNHDA, CDR2 SQIVND, per germline (reference sequence). The CDR3 is 14 residues long. The CDR3 spells CASSIVAGDQPQHF. The CDR3 bases are TGTGCCAGTAGTATAGTTGCAGGGGACCAGCCCCAGCATTTT.

V is TRBV19 and J is TRBJ2-6; weak D call: TRBD2 (7 bases). Germline V lookup: CDR1 LNHDA, CDR2 SQIVND (reference sequence). This CDR3 region has 14 residues. Trimming shortened V by 7 bases and J by 9 bases, and 16 bases separated the two germline ends. The CDR3 is CASTAGEGHNVLTF. The CDR3 DNA reads as TGTGCCAGTACTGCAGGGGAGGGCCACAACGTCCTGACTTTC.

The rearrangement uses TRBV9 and TRBJ1-2, with D possibly being TRBD1 (5 bases). Per the germline V gene, CDR1 is SGDLS and CDR2 is YYNGEE. Trimming cost V 6 bases and J 0 bases, with 15 bases left between them. The CDR3 loop spans 15 amino acids. The CDR3 loop is CASNRGLPPNYGYTF. Written as DNA, the CDR3 is TGTGCCAGCAACCGGGGACTCCCCCCTAACTATGGCTACACCTTC.

The chain has TRBV28 and TRBJ1-2; 8 bases line up with TRBD1. The CDR3 is 12 amino acids. Trimming at V came to 5 bases and at J to 8 bases, leaving 4 bases not matched to a gene. The germline gives CDR1 MDHEN, CDR2 SYDVKM. This CDR3 reads CASSAGGIGYTF. CDR3 sequence (DNA): TGTGCCAGCAGTGCAGGGGGCATAGGCTACACCTTC.

The chain is built from TRBV6-6 and TRBJ1-4, with 10 bases matching TRBD1. Germline CDR1 reads MNHNY; CDR2 reads SVGAGI (reference sequence). This CDR3 spans 15 amino acids. Germline trimming cut 2 bases from V and 5 bases from J; bases unmatched to any gene: 2. The CDR3 DNA follows: TGTGCCAGCAGTTACCGGGACAGGGGAAATGAAAAACTGTTTTTT. Amino acids: CASSYRDRGNEKLFF.

The gene calls are TRBV11-3 and TRBJ2-1, with D tentatively TRBD1 (6 bases). The CDR3 totals 15 residues. CDR1 and CDR2 from the germline V gene are SGHNT and YENEEA. V was shortened by 1 base and J by 6 bases, with 13 bases between the two germline ends. CDR3 bases: TGTGCCAGCAGCTTAGCCAGGGGAGTCGTCAATGAGCAGTTCTTC. This sequence encodes CASSLARGVVNEQFF.

The rearrangement links TRBV9 to TRBJ2-6, with D perhaps TRBD1 (6 bases). The CDR3 is 16 residues long. Per the germline V gene, CDR1 is SGDLS and CDR2 is YYNGEE. Trimming cost V 3 bases and J 0 bases, with 10 bases left between them. This chain's CDR3 is CASSAPRGSGANVLTF. The CDR3 nucleotides are TGTGCCAGCAGCGCGCCCAGGGGCTCTGGGGCCAACGTCCTGACTTTC.

This clone came up a few times. This chain joins TRBV21-1 and TRBJ1-2; the D call of TRBD1 is as the table states it, not checked on the DNA. TRBV21-1 is given as a pseudogene. The CDR3 consists of 13 residues. CDR3 in DNA: TGTGCCAGCGTCCCTACAGCTAACTATGGCTACACCTTC. Residues: CASVPTANYGYTF.

This clone was picked up many times. The chain joins TRBV6-5 to TRBJ1-1; 7 nucleotides align to TRBD1. CDR1 is MNHEY, CDR2 SVGAGI, per germline. The CDR3 covers 13 residues. With 6 bases clipped from V and 8 bases from J, the junction kept 9 bases outside the gene matches. CDR3 nucleotides: TGTGCCAGCAGCCCGGGACAGTGGGCAGAAGCTTTCTTT. Translation gives CASSPGQWAEAFF.